This T cell receptor (beta chain) is from a study of cytomegalovirus exposure and HLA in healthy donors. Notes on the study in general: The study recorded about 150 TCR beta chains that were cytomegalovirus-associated.

PCR amplification relied on 60 Vbeta primers (plus 13 Jbeta primers). Study processing details: Later work found 74 million or so unique TCR beta chains, with approximately 12 million shared. Profiled with immunoSEQ multiplex PCR; TCRdb holds only in-frame clones, not every one. The V and J calls and the clone size are those of that table, but D and trimming were determined from the DNA. The data show under 200,000 clones, roughly 90% seen once. The germline V gene has CDR1 MNHNS and CDR2 SASEGT. The CDR3 extends over 15 amino acids. V dropped 2 bases and J dropped 4 bases, with 12 bases sitting between them. Concerning this clone: What it recognizes is unknown.

The chain couples TRBV6-1 to TRBJ1-5, with D possibly being TRBD1 (5 bases). The sequenced material came from PBMCs. The sequence derives from a woman aged 25 to 39 in good health and CMV-seronegative. CDR3 nucleotide sequence: TGTGCCAGCAGTGAAATGGGCAGGGAAAATCAGCCCCAGCATTTT. It codes for CASSEMGRENQPQHF.